The rows below give T cell receptor beta chains drawn from one sample of a study of OX40 agonist ivuxolimab in advanced cancers. Assay used: immunoSEQ multiplex PCR; TCRdb lists only in-frame clones, some missing. The table has some 22,000 clones, more than 70% seen once. The sequencing used CD4+ or CD8+ T cells sorted from blood, collected in a trial of the OX40 agonist ivuxolimab. These receptors were taken from an adult with an advanced solid tumor such as melanoma, head and neck, liver or kidney cancer. CDR3s include the opening cysteine and the closing phenylalanine or tryptophan. Fields, in order: V gene, clone size, D gene, J gene, CDR3 protein, CDR3 DNA. A D gene is named only where the DNA matches it firmly. The listing skips clone size in some rows; elsewhere it reads once, few, many or a size class.

TRBV19	few	TRBD1	TRBJ2-3	CASSPRTGNGDTQYF	TGTGCCAGTAGTCCGCGGACAGGGAACGGAGATACGCAGTATTTT
TRBV6-1	.	TRBD1	TRBJ1-2	CASSEIRTGNDYGYTF	TGTGCCAGCAGTGAAATTCGGACAGGGAATGACTATGGCTACACCTTC
TRBV19	.	TRBD2	TRBJ2-2	CASSILAVTGELFF	TGTGCCAGTAGTATTCTAGCGGTCACCGGGGAGCTGTTTTTT
TRBV10-1	.	.	TRBJ2-6	CASSESLGGVRSGANVLTF	TGCGCCAGCAGTGAGTCTCTAGGCGGGGTCCGTTCTGGGGCCAACGTCCTGACTTTC
TRBV4-2	.	TRBD1	TRBJ1-1	CASSLRIGGGIQQNTEAFF	TGTGCCAGCAGCCTGCGTATCGGAGGGGGCATACAGCAGAACACTGAAGCTTTCTTT
TRBV12-5	.	.	TRBJ1-1	CASGLQVTATEAFF	TGTGCTAGTGGGCTCCAAGTGACGGCCACTGAAGCTTTCTTT
TRBV30	once	.	TRBJ2-1	CAWSAGQGTYNEQFF	TGTGCCTGGAGCGCTGGGCAGGGGACCTACAATGAGCAGTTCTTC
TRBV6-6	.	.	TRBJ2-5	CASSYVGREETQYF	TGTGCCAGCAGTTATGTGGGACGGGAAGAGACCCAGTACTTC
TRBV10-3	.	.	TRBJ1-6	CASQGWGSPLHF	TGTGCCTCACAGGGTTGGGGTTCACCCCTCCACTTT
TRBV30	.	.	TRBJ1-5	CAWSPNSNQPQHF	TGTGCCTGGAGTCCGAATAGCAATCAGCCCCAGCATTTT
TRBV19	.	.	TRBJ1-5	CASSISNSNQPQHF	TGTGCCAGTAGTATTAGTAATAGCAATCAGCCCCAGCATTTT
TRBV7-6	.	TRBD2	TRBJ2-1	CASSPNSGGSINEQFF	TGTGCCAGCAGTCCCAATTCGGGGGGATCGATTAATGAGCAGTTCTTC
TRBV4-2	.	TRBD2	TRBJ2-3	CASSQVSGAGTDTQYF	TGTGCCAGCAGCCAAGTTAGCGGGGCCGGAACAGATACGCAGTATTTT
TRBV6-5	.	.	TRBJ1-2	CASSTGKHYGYTF	TGTGCCAGTTCGACAGGAAAACACTATGGCTACACCTTC
TRBV27	.	.	TRBJ1-1	CASREAGFVITEAFF	TGTGCCAGCAGGGAAGCAGGGTTTGTGATAACTGAAGCTTTCTTT
TRBV5-6	.	TRBD1	TRBJ2-7	CASSPTGAEQYF	TGTGCCAGCAGCCCTACAGGGGCCGAGCAGTACTTC
TRBV30	.	TRBD1	TRBJ2-7	CAWSLGQEYEQYF	TGTGCCTGGAGTTTGGGACAGGAGTACGAGCAGTACTTC
TRBV7-9	.	.	TRBJ1-1	CASTFPGDAFF	TGTGCCAGCACCTTTCCGGGGGACGCTTTCTTT
TRBV19	.	.	TRBJ1-1	CASSVVRNTEAFF	TGTGCCAGTAGTGTCGTGAGGAACACTGAAGCTTTCTTT
TRBV29-1	few	.	TRBJ2-1	CSGGTREQFF	TGCAGCGGGGGGACACGCGAGCAGTTCTTC
TRBV6-5	few	TRBD1	TRBJ1-2	CASSSNRGGDGYTF	TGTGCCAGCAGCAGTAACAGGGGTGGCGATGGCTACACCTTC
TRBV5-1	.	TRBD2	TRBJ2-4	CASSSGTSGEAKNIQYF	TGCGCCAGCAGCTCCGGGACTAGCGGGGAAGCCAAAAACATTCAGTACTTC
TRBV5-1	.	.	TRBJ1-1	CASAGGQNTEAFF	TGCGCCAGCGCCGGGGGGCAGAACACTGAAGCTTTCTTT
TRBV12-5	.	TRBD2	TRBJ2-2	CASSRETSGPGELFF	TGTGCTAGTAGTAGGGAGACTAGCGGCCCCGGGGAGCTGTTTTTT
TRBV5-1	few	TRBD1	TRBJ2-7	CASSLAPDRGMQYEQYF	TGCGCCAGCAGCTTGGCCCCCGACAGGGGAATGCAGTACGAGCAGTACTTC
TRBV2	.	.	TRBJ1-1	CASDLPGDTEAFF	TGTGCCAGCGACCTTCCAGGGGACACTGAAGCTTTCTTT